This T cell receptor beta chain was recovered during a study of T-cell reconstitution after alpha-beta-depleted transplantation in children. Study results and caveats: At the one-year point after transplant, T-cell counts and TCRbeta diversity were found to come mostly from T cells that had been newly produced.

During its preparation, the TCRbeta library received unique molecular identifiers. TCRdb analysed the PCR reads with MiXCR anew, one entry per CDR3 protein. This sample has approximately 15,000 distinct CDR3 sequences, with around 8% found just once. Of note for this clonotype: The antigen is not known.

This CDR3 is 13 amino acids long. V lost 4 bases and J 5 bases, leaving 9 bases between the germline ends. Germline V gene lookup returns CDR1 SNHLY and CDR2 FYNNEI. The gene calls are TRBV2 and TRBJ2-1, with D possibly matching TRBD2 (6 bases). Source: PBMCs, mostly from graft donor cells, taken 60 days after TCRalphabeta/CD19-depleted stem cell transplant. This receptor was taken from a boy younger than two who had a stem cell transplant for Wiskott-Aldrich syndrome, so the T cells may come from the graft donor. The CDR3 sequence is CASSGGLNNEQFF. CDR3 bases: TGTGCCAGCAGTGGGGGACTGAACAATGAGCAGTTCTTC.